The 3 T cell receptor beta chains in this list originate from one sample, sequenced in a study of T cell repertoires in cytomegalovirus infection. A single record per CDR3 protein comes from TCRdb applying MiXCR to the reads. The sample gives 350,000 to 450,000 distinct CDR3 sequences, 15% to 20% of which show up once; roughly 8.7% is in the top ten. Material for sequencing was PBMCs. The receptors shown here come from a human donor in good health (CMV status not recorded). Some clones in this sample may be carry-over from other donors' samples.

In this sample, this clonotype turned up a few times. V and J are TRBV2 and TRBJ2-4; TRBD1 or TRBD2 may be the D gene (5 bases each). The CDR3 is made up of 13 amino acids. V was clipped by 8 bases and J by 0 bases, with 8 bases between them. The germline gives CDR1 SNHLY, CDR2 FYNNEI. The CDR3 sequence: CASVGTAKNIQYF. The CDR3 bases are TGTGCCAGCGTCGGGACAGCCAAAAACATTCAGTACTTC.

This clonotype turned up a few times. The chain has TRBV2 and TRBJ2-7, with D tentatively TRBD2 (6 bases). Deletions cut 2 bases from V and 5 bases from J, with 13 bases between. Germline CDR1 and CDR2: SNHLY and FYNNEI. The CDR3 runs 14 residues. The CDR3 sequence: CASSETRDSDEQYF. Written as DNA, the CDR3 is TGTGCCAGCAGTGAAACGCGGGATTCGGACGAGCAGTACTTC.

The V call is TRBV29-1, the J call TRBJ2-3, with 7 nucleotides matching TRBD1. The CDR3 loop spans 14 amino acids. Germline V lookup: CDR1 SQVTM, CDR2 ANQGSEA. Trimming at V came to 5 bases and at J to 6 bases, leaving 11 bases not matched to a gene. The CDR3: CSVTDRVGSDTQYF. The CDR3 nucleotides read TGCAGCGTTACAGACAGGGTAGGATCGGATACGCAGTATTTT.